This T cell receptor beta chain appears in the sequencing data of a study of T cell clones after liver transplantation. For the study at large: Until 12-24 months post-transplant, subjects got standard immunosuppression and no induction. Samples came pre-transplant, pre-randomization before withdrawal, and post-randomization after withdrawal ended.

Notes on the study in general: Post-transplant time points were not standardized, so conclusions are preliminary. Post-transplant, graft-donor-reactive CD4 TCRbeta sequences in blood dropped significantly in 5 of 8 subjects.

Some clones are missing from TCRdb's copy, which holds only in-frame ones; the method was immunoSEQ multiplex PCR. The data show around 78,000 clones, roughly 80% seen once. Comment on this clone: Its antigen is not known.

With V trimmed by 9 bases and J by 7 bases, 15 bases remained unmatched. CDR3 length equals 14 residues. The germline V gene encodes CDR1 SGHRS and CDR2 YFSETQ. The V gene is TRBV5-1, the J gene TRBJ2-7, with 8 bases identical to TRBD2. The source material was CD4+ T cells from blood, sampled at the 22-month timepoint. This sequence originates from a human patient who received a liver transplant. Some T cells could come from the graft donor. CDR3 coding DNA: TGCGCCACTACCGTCGAAGCGGGAGTGGGGGAGCAGTACTTC. Its protein product is CATTVEAGVGEQYF.